This is a list of T cell receptor beta chains from one sample in a study of T-cell memory formation after mild COVID-19. TCRdb re-called the 5' RACE reads through MiXCR, storing one row per CDR3 protein. The sample holds about 610,000 distinct CDR3 sequences, around 16% seen once. What was sequenced was PBMCs or a T cell subset sorted from them (not recorded which). The receptors here all came from an adult woman who had mild COVID-19 (a few samples of this study predate the infection). Cell type and time point are not known. The conserved cysteine and the conserved F or W are not part of the CDR3 here. Fields, in order: J gene, V gene, CDR3 protein.

j_gene: TRBJ2-1
v_gene: TRBV5-1
CDR3aa: ASSLGGVDEQF

j_gene: TRBJ1-2
v_gene: TRBV20-1
CDR3aa: SARDDRNYGYT

j_gene: TRBJ2-1
v_gene: TRBV20-1
CDR3aa: SAPKTSGNEQF

j_gene: TRBJ1-2
v_gene: TRBV18
CDR3aa: ASSPPDSNYGYT

j_gene: TRBJ2-1
v_gene: TRBV7-2
CDR3aa: ASSPRRPYNEQF

j_gene: TRBJ1-1
v_gene: TRBV30
CDR3aa: AWNPTGAGTEAF

j_gene: TRBJ2-5
v_gene: TRBV18
CDR3aa: ASSRLAGVETQY

j_gene: TRBJ2-1
v_gene: TRBV5-1
CDR3aa: ASSLSGARGQVQF

j_gene: TRBJ2-5
v_gene: TRBV3-1
CDR3aa: ASSHRQGLAGIETQY

j_gene: TRBJ1-6
v_gene: TRBV7-9
CDR3aa: ASSLATPRNSPLH

j_gene: TRBJ1-2
v_gene: TRBV6-5
CDR3aa: ARQGGDGYT

j_gene: TRBJ2-1
v_gene: TRBV5-1
CDR3aa: ASQTSGSRTHNEQF

j_gene: TRBJ2-1
v_gene: TRBV12-3/TRBV12-4
CDR3aa: ASTPGAGVHEQF

j_gene: TRBJ2-7
v_gene: TRBV20-1
CDR3aa: SARVAGSSYEQY

j_gene: TRBJ2-7
v_gene: TRBV27
CDR3aa: ASSETDAIYEQY

j_gene: TRBJ2-1
v_gene: TRBV5-1
CDR3aa: ASSLATGGLYNEQF

j_gene: TRBJ2-3
v_gene: TRBV4-1
CDR3aa: ASSPDRGGSDTQY

j_gene: TRBJ2-1
v_gene: TRBV11-2
CDR3aa: ASSPDRGGYNEQF

j_gene: TRBJ2-1
v_gene: TRBV6-2/TRBV6-3
CDR3aa: ASTLGELGVSNEQF

j_gene: TRBJ2-1
v_gene: TRBV11-2
CDR3aa: ASSLGLGVEEQF

j_gene: TRBJ2-6
v_gene: TRBV29-1
CDR3aa: SVEIDRGPDLSGANVLT

j_gene: TRBJ2-1
v_gene: TRBV7-9
CDR3aa: ASSTPRRGWYNEQF

j_gene: TRBJ1-1
v_gene: TRBV21-1
CDR3aa: ASSKALAGEVGAF